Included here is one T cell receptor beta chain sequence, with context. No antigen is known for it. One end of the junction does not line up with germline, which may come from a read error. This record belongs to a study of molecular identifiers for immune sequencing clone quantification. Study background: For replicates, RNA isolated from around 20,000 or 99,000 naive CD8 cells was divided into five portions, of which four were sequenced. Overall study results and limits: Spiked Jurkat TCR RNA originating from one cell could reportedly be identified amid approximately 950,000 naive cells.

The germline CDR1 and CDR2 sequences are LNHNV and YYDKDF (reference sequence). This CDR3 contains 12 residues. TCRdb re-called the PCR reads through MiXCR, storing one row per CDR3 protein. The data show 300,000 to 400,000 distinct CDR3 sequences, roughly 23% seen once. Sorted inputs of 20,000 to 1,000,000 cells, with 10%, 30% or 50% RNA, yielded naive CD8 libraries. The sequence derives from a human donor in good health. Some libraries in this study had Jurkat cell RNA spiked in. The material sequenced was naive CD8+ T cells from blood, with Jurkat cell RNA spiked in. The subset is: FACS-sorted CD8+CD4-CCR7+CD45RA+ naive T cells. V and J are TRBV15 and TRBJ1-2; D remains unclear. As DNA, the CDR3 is TGTGCCACTAGCCTAAACAGCTGTGGCTGCACCTTC. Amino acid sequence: CATSLNSCGCTF.